These 18 T cell receptor beta chains originate from one sample sequenced in a study of blood T cell repertoires in COVID-19. TCRdb keeps only in-frame clones here, not all; method: immunoSEQ multiplex PCR. The repertoire holds a few hundred thousand clones, with 88% as singletons. The sequencing input was peripheral blood. The receptors derive from a man aged 45-65 years with COVID-19, enrolled during active disease.

The rearrangement joins TRBV19 to TRBJ2-5, with TRBD1 as a possible D gene (8 bases). Between the trimmed V and J ends, which lost 7 bases and 5 bases, there was a span of 20 bases. This CDR3 has 15 residues. CDR1 is LNHDA and CDR2 is SQIVND in the germline V gene (reference sequence). As DNA, the CDR3 is TGTGCCAGTACCCCTCAACAGGGGGGGAGGGAGACCCAGTACTTC. It yields the protein CASTPQQGGRETQYF.

The V and J genes are TRBV7-2 and TRBJ2-6; TRBD2 matches 8 bases. The CDR3 extends over 18 amino acids. Germline CDR1 SGHTA, CDR2 FQGNSA. The ends lost 1 base at V and 2 bases at J; junction bases unmatched: 7. CDR3 DNA: TGTGCCAGCAGCTTAGTTTTGCGGGGGGCCCCTGGGGCCAACGTCCTGACTTTC. Its protein product is CASSLVLRGAPGANVLTF. Filled out from reference TRBV7-2 and TRBJ2-6, the complete variable domain reads GAGVSQSPSNKVTEKGKDVELRCDPISGHTALYWYRQSLGQGLEFLIYFQGNSAPDKSGLPSDRFSAERTGGSVSTLTIQRTQQEDSAVYLCASSLVLRGAPGANVLTFGAGSRLTVL.

The chain uses TRBV19 and TRBJ2-7, with a weak D call TRBD1 (6 bases). The germline V gene encodes CDR1 LNHDA and CDR2 SQIVND (reference sequence). The CDR3 sequence is 15 residues long. Trimming removed 3 bases at V and 4 bases at J, with 16 bases between. Written as DNA, the CDR3 is TGTGCCAGTAGTATTGAAGGCGGGCAGGGGTACGAGCAGTACTTC. Its translation: CASSIEGGQGYEQYF.

The V call is TRBV7-9, the J call TRBJ2-7, with D perhaps TRBD1 (6 bases). Per the germline V gene, CDR1 is SEHNR and CDR2 is FQNEAQ (reference sequence). V was clipped by 8 bases and J by 5 bases, with 22 bases between them. The CDR3 totals 15 residues. This CDR3 reads CASVRRGTGTNEQYF. The DNA of the CDR3 is TGTGCCAGCGTCCGGCGCGGAACAGGGACGAACGAGCAGTACTTC.

The chain combines TRBV4-3 with TRBJ2-3; 14 nucleotides line up with TRBD2. Looked up from germline, CDR1 is LGHNA and CDR2 is YSLEER. Losses at the gene ends were 3 bases for V and 5 bases for J; bases not matched to a gene: 4. This CDR3 is 16 amino acids long. CDR3 region: CASSQRLAGGKDTQYF. CDR3 in DNA: TGCGCCAGCAGCCAGAGACTAGCGGGGGGGAAAGATACGCAGTATTTT.

The chain couples TRBV28 to TRBJ2-1; 7 bases align to TRBD2. This CDR3 has 14 amino acids. Looked up from germline, CDR1 is MDHEN and CDR2 is SYDVKM. Trimming at V came to 7 bases and at J to 6 bases, leaving 9 bases not matched to a gene. The CDR3 DNA sequence: TGTGCCAGCAAGGGCGGGAGCTTAACCAATGAGCAGTTCTTC. Protein: CASKGGSLTNEQFF.

This chain links TRBV11-1 with TRBJ2-5; the D gene is possibly TRBD2 (6 bases). Looked up from germline, CDR1 is SGHAT and CDR2 is FQDESV (reference sequence). The V and J ends lost 1 base and 7 bases respectively, with 16 bases between them. The CDR3 sequence is 15 residues long. The CDR3 protein is CASSLVPGPGGTQYF. The CDR3 coding sequence is TGTGCCAGCAGCTTAGTCCCGGGGCCCGGGGGGACCCAGTACTTC.

This clone was counted between two and nine times. V and J are TRBV7-2 and TRBJ1-4; 7 nucleotides align to TRBD1. The J segment lost 8 bases and the V segment lost 5 bases, leaving 8 bases of the junction unmatched. The V gene's germline CDR1 is SGHTA and CDR2 FQGNSA. This CDR3 spans 14 amino acids. The CDR3 here is CASSPRTGAEKLFF. DNA of the CDR3: TGTGCCAGCAGCCCTAGGACAGGTGCCGAAAAACTGTTTTTT.

V is TRBV3-1 (or the pseudogene TRBV3-2) and J is TRBJ2-1, with D tentatively TRBD2 (6 bases). The CDR3 sequence is 14 residues long. CDR1 LGHDT and CDR2 YNNKEL come from the germline V gene (reference sequence). V was clipped by 4 bases and J by 4 bases, with 11 bases between them. The CDR3 nucleotides are TGTGCCAGCAGCCCCCGGGACTGGTACAATGAGCAGTTCTTC. The encoded protein is CASSPRDWYNEQFF.

This clone has just a few counts. The chain has TRBV6-6 and TRBJ1-5, with D perhaps TRBD1 (6 bases). Looked up from germline, CDR1 is MNHNY and CDR2 is SVGAGI (reference sequence). There are 15 residues in the CDR3. Trimming pared 0 bases from V and 4 bases from J, leaving 10 bases between. CDR3 amino acids: CASSYSGQINQPQHF. In DNA, the CDR3 is TGTGCCAGCAGTTACTCGGGACAAATTAATCAGCCCCAGCATTTT.

V and J are TRBV11-2 and TRBJ2-7, with 9 bases fitting TRBD2. The length of the CDR3 is 15 residues. Germline values: CDR1 SGHAT, CDR2 FQNNGV. The ends lost 5 bases at V and 2 bases at J; junction bases unmatched: 7. CDR3 loop: CASSVGLAKPYEQYF. The DNA for the CDR3 is TGTGCCAGCAGCGTCGGACTAGCGAAACCCTACGAGCAGTACTTC.

The CDR3 region has the DNA TGCGCCAGCAGCCCTAGGACTTTAACCTACGAGCAGTACTTC. Its translation: CASSPRTLTYEQYF. The V call is TRBV4-1, the J call TRBJ2-7; the D gene is possibly TRBD2 (5 bases). There are 14 residues in the CDR3. Trimming stripped 4 bases from V and 2 bases from J, with 12 bases between. CDR1 and CDR2 (germline): MGHRA, YSYEKL.

The chain recombines TRBV7-2 with TRBJ1-2, with D possibly TRBD1 on 6 matching bases. Per germline, CDR1 SGHTA and CDR2 FQGNSA. With 5 bases removed from V and 8 bases from J, the gap between germline ends came to 18 bases. The CDR3 sequence is 14 residues long. CDR3 in DNA: TGTGCCAGCAGCCCTGGGGGCTCTCTACGAGGCTACACCTTC. This codes for CASSPGGSLRGYTF.

This chain connects TRBV7-3 to TRBJ2-1; TRBD2 matches 7 bases. The CDR3 sequence is 16 residues long. Germline V gives CDR1 SGHTA, CDR2 FQGTGA. Trimming at V came to 5 bases and at J to 7 bases, leaving 14 bases not matched to a gene. For the CDR3, the DNA is TGTGCCAGCAGCCCCCAACCTAGCGGCCAGCGGAATGAGCAGTTCTTC. Translation: CASSPQPSGQRNEQFF.

The chain uses TRBV7-6 and TRBJ1-1; a possible D gene is TRBD1 (6 bases). With 1 base removed from V and 7 bases from J, the gap between germline ends came to 16 bases. The germline gives CDR1 SGHVS, CDR2 FNYEAQ. This CDR3 contains 15 residues. This CDR3 is CASSLGGRSSSEAFF. CDR3 bases: TGTGCCAGCAGCTTAGGGGGGCGATCGAGTAGTGAAGCTTTCTTT.

V usage is TRBV10-3 and J usage is TRBJ1-6, with a weak D call TRBD1 (5 bases). Deletions cut 6 bases from V and 7 bases from J, with 13 bases between. CDR1 is ENHRY, CDR2 SYGVKD, per germline. This CDR3 contains 14 residues. The CDR3 region is CAISRQSQNSPLHF. The CDR3 DNA is TGTGCCATCAGCCGACAGAGCCAAAATTCACCCCTCCACTTT.

The V and J genes are TRBV10-3 and TRBJ2-5; D remains ambiguous. CDR3 length equals 15 residues. Looked up from germline, CDR1 is ENHRY and CDR2 is SYGVKD. With 0 bases removed from V and 5 bases from J, the gap between germline ends came to 13 bases. CDR3 sequence: CAISESAGSQETQYF. DNA for the CDR3: TGTGCCATCAGTGAGTCTGCAGGATCGCAGGAGACCCAGTACTTC.

The chain links TRBV6-6 to TRBJ1-2; tentatively, D is TRBD1 (5 bases). With 5 bases removed from V and 4 bases from J, the gap between germline ends came to 8 bases. This CDR3 is built from 12 residues. CDR1 is MNHNY and CDR2 is SVGAGI in the germline V gene (reference sequence). The CDR3 DNA reads TGTGCCAGCAGTGGGGCCGCCTATGGCTACACCTTC. Translated: CASSGAAYGYTF.